A single sample gave rise to the 10 T cell receptor beta chains below, sequenced in a study of blood T cell repertoires in COVID-19. Sequenced by immunoSEQ multiplex PCR; TCRdb stores in-frame clones only, minus some. The sample has 350,000 or so clones; approximately 89% are singletons. The sample comprised peripheral blood. These receptors originate from a woman aged 55-70 years with COVID-19, enrolled during active disease.

The CDR3 DNA reads TGTGCCAGCATTCCGACAGGGGGCAGAAACACCATATATTTT. This translates into CASIPTGGRNTIYF. The genes are TRBV6-5 and TRBJ1-3; TRBD1 aligns across 10 bases. The CDR3 runs 14 residues. The germline CDR1 and CDR2 sequences are MNHEY and SVGAGI. The V segment lost 7 bases and the J segment 5 bases; nucleotides outside the gene matches: 5.

Only one count was recorded for this clone. The V call is TRBV5-4, the J call TRBJ1-1, with D possibly being TRBD1 (5 bases). Trimming removed 7 bases from V and 3 bases from J, with 13 bases in between. Germline V lookup: CDR1 SGHNT, CDR2 YYREEE (reference sequence). The length of the CDR3 is 13 residues. CDR3: CASRPGDYTEAFF. CDR3 DNA sequence: TGTGCCAGCCGCCCGGGGGACTACACTGAAGCTTTCTTT. The full variable domain, rest sourced from reference TRBV5-4 and TRBJ1-1, is ETGVTQSPTHLIKTRGQQVTLRCSSQSGHNTVSWYQQALGQGPQFIFQYYREEENGRGNFPPRFSGLQFPNYSSELNVNALELDDSALYLCASRPGDYTEAFFGQGTRLTVV.

This chain joins TRBV28 and TRBJ1-1; D remains unclear. Germline CDR1 and CDR2: MDHEN and SYDVKM. Trimming removed 7 bases at V and 3 bases at J, with 6 bases between. The CDR3 totals 11 residues. Written as DNA, the CDR3 is TGTGCCAGCACGTCGTACACTGAAGCTTTCTTT. It encodes CASTSYTEAFF.

The table lists this clone with a count of one. The chain joins TRBV28 to TRBJ1-5; 9 bases match TRBD1. V dropped 4 bases and J dropped 4; count of bases not matched to a gene: 2. CDR1 is MDHEN and CDR2 is SYDVKM in the germline V gene. This CDR3 region has 14 residues. CDR3 protein: CASSWDRANQPQHF. The DNA for the CDR3 is TGTGCCAGCAGTTGGGACAGGGCGAATCAGCCCCAGCATTTT.

The chain uses TRBV24-1 and TRBJ1-2; D is possibly TRBD1 (6 bases). CDR1 is KGHDR and CDR2 is SFDVKD in the germline V gene. The V and J ends lost 3 bases and 4 bases respectively, with 11 bases between them. This CDR3 has 14 amino acids. CDR3 protein: CATSDPDSPYGYTF. The CDR3 DNA sequence: TGTGCCACCAGTGATCCGGACAGCCCCTATGGCTACACCTTC.

This clone came up once. The chain employs TRBV5-1 and TRBJ1-1, with D uncertain. With 0 bases removed from V and 0 bases from J, the gap between germline ends came to 6 bases. Germline CDR1 and CDR2: SGHRS and YFSETQ. The length of the CDR3 is 14 residues. CDR3 coding DNA: TGCGCCAGCAGCTTGGGAGTGGTGAACACTGAAGCTTTCTTT. Protein sequence: CASSLGVVNTEAFF.

The chain uses TRBV6-2 or TRBV6-3 and TRBJ1-5; maybe TRBD1 (6 bases). The CDR3 is 16 amino acids. Germline CDR1 and CDR2: MNHEY and SVGEGT. The V and J ends lost 6 bases and 0 bases respectively, with 15 bases between them. CDR3 sequence: CASSPDRRYSNQPQHF. The CDR3 DNA reads as TGTGCCAGCAGCCCTGACAGGAGGTATAGCAATCAGCCCCAGCATTTT.

This chain uses TRBV7-6 with TRBJ1-4; D possibly corresponds to TRBD1 (6 bases). CDR3 length: 15 amino acids. Trimming took off 5 bases at V and 8 bases at J, with 18 bases between the two ends. Germline lookup yields CDR1 SGHVS and CDR2 FNYEAQ. The CDR3 region is CASSLTGQIGEKLFF. DNA of the CDR3: TGTGCCAGCAGCCTTACTGGACAGATTGGGGAAAAACTGTTTTTT.

This sequence joins TRBV27 and TRBJ2-1; 7 nucleotides line up with TRBD2. V dropped 1 base and J dropped 9; count of bases not matched to a gene: 12. In germline, CDR1 is MNHEY, CDR2 SMNVEV (reference sequence). The CDR3 is made up of 16 amino acids. The CDR3 reads CASSLLRQWGGGEQFF. The CDR3 DNA follows: TGTGCCAGCAGTTTATTAAGGCAGTGGGGGGGAGGTGAGCAGTTCTTC.

This clone has only one observation. The chain uses TRBV5-1 and TRBJ1-2; 9 nucleotides align to TRBD1. Trimming took 3 bases from V and 6 from J; bases not matched to a gene: 12. This CDR3 contains 16 residues. Germline V gene data show CDR1 as SGHRS and CDR2 as YFSETQ. The CDR3 bases are TGCGCCAGCAGCTCCCAACGACAACAGGGGGCTCATGGCTACACCTTC. Its translation: CASSSQRQQGAHGYTF. The full variable domain, completed using reference TRBV5-1 and TRBJ1-2, is KAGVTQTPRYLIKTRGQQVTLSCSPISGHRSVSWYQQTPGQGLQFLFEYFSETQRNKGNFPGRFSGRQFSNSRSEMNVSTLELGDSALYLCASSSQRQQGAHGYTFGSGTRLTVV.